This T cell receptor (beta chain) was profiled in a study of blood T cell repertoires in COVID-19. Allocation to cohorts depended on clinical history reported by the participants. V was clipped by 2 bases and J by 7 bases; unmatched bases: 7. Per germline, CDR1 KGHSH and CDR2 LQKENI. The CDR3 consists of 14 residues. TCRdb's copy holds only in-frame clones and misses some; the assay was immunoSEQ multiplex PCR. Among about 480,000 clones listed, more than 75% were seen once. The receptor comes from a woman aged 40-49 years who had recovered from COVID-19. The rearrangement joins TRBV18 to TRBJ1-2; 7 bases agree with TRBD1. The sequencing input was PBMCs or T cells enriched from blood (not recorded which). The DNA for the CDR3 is TGTGCCAGCTCACCAACGGGACAGTATCTTGGCTACACCTTC. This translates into CASSPTGQYLGYTF.